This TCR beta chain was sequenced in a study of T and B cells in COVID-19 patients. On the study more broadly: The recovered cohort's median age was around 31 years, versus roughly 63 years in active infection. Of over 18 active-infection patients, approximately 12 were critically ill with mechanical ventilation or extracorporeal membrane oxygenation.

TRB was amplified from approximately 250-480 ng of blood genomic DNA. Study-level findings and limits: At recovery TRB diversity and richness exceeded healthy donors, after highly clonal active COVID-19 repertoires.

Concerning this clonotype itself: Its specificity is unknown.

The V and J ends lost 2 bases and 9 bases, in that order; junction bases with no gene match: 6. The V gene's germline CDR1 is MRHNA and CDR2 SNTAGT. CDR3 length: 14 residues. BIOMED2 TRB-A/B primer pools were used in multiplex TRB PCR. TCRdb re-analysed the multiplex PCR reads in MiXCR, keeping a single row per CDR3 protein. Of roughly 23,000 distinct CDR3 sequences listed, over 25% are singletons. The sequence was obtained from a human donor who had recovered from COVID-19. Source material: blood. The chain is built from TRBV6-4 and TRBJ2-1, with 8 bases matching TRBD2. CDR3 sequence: CASSDLLGGAEQFF. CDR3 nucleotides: TGTGCCAGCAGTGACCTCCTCGGGGGGGCTGAGCAGTTCTTC.